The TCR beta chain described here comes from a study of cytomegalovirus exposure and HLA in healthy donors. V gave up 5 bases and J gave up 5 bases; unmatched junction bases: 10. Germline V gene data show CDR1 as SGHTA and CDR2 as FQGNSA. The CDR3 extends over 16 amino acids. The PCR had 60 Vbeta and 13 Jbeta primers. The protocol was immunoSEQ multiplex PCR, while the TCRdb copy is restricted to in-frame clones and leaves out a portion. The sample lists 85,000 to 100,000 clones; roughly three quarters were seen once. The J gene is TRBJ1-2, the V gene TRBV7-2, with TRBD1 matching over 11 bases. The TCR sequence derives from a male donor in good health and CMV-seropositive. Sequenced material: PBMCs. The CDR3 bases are TGTGCCAGCAGCCTGGGACAGGGGGTAGTAGGGTATGGCTACACCTTC. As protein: CASSLGQGVVGYGYTF.